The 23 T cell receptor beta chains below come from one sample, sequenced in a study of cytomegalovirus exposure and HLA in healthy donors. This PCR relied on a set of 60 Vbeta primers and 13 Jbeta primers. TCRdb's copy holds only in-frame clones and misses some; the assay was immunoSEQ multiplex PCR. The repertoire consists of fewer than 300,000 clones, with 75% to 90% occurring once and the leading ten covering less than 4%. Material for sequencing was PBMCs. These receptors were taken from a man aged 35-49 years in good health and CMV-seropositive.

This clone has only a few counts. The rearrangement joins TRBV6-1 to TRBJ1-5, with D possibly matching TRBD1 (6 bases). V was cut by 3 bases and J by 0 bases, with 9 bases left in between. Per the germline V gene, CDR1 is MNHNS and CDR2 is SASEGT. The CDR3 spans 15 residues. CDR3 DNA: TGTGCCAGCAGTGACAGGGGCGATAGCAATCAGCCCCAGCATTTT. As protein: CASSDRGDSNQPQHF.

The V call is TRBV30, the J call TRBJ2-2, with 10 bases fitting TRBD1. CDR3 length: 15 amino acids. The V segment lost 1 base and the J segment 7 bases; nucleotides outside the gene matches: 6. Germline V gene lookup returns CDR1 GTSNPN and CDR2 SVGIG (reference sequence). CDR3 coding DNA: TGTGCCTGGAGTGCTTGGACAGGGGGGATCGGGGAGCTGTTTTTT. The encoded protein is CAWSAWTGGIGELFF.

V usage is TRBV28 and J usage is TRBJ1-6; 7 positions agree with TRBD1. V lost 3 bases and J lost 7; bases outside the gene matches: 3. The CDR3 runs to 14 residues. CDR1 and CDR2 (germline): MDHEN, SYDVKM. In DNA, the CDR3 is TGTGCCAGCAGTTTTGCCAGGGGGAATTCACCCCTCCACTTT. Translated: CASSFARGNSPLHF.

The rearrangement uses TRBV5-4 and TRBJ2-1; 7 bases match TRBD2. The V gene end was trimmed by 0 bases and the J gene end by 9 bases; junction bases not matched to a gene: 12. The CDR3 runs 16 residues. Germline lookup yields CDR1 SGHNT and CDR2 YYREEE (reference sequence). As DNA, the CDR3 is TGTGCCAGCAGCTTGGGTCGGACTAAGCGGGAATTTGAGCAGTTCTTC. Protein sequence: CASSLGRTKREFEQFF. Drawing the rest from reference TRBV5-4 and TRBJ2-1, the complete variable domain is ETGVTQSPTHLIKTRGQQVTLRCSSQSGHNTVSWYQQALGQGPQFIFQYYREEENGRGNFPPRFSGLQFPNYSSELNVNALELDDSALYLCASSLGRTKREFEQFFGPGTRLTVL.

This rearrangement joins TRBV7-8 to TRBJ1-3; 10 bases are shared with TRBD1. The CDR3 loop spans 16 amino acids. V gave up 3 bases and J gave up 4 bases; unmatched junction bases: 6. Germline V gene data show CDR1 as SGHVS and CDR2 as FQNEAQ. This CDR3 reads CASSLGQGKTGNTIYF. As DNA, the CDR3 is TGTGCCAGCAGCTTGGGACAGGGGAAAACAGGAAACACCATATATTTT. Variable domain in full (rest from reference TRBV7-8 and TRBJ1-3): GAGVSQSPRYKVAKRGQDVALRCDPISGHVSLFWYQQALGQGPEFLTYFQNEAQLDKSGLPSDRFFAERPEGSVSTLKIQRTQQEDSAVYLCASSLGQGKTGNTIYFGEGSWLTVV.

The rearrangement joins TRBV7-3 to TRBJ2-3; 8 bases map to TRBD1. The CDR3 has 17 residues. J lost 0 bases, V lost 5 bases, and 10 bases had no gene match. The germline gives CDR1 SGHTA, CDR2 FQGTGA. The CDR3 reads CASSRQGLLRSTDTQYF. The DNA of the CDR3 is TGTGCCAGCAGCCGACAGGGGTTACTTCGTAGCACAGATACGCAGTATTTT.

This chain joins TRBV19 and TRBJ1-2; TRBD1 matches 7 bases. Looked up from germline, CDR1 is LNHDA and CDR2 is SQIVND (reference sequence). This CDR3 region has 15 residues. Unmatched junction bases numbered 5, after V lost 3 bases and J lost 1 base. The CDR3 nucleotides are TGTGCCAGTAGTATTTTTGGACAGGTTAACTATGGCTACACCTTC. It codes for CASSIFGQVNYGYTF.

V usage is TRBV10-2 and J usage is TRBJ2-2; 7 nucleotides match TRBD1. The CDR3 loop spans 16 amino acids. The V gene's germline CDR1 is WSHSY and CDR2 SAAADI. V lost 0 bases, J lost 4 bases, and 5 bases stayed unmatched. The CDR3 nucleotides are TGCGCCAGCAGTGAGTCTGACAGGGTCAGCACCGGGGAGCTGTTTTTT. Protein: CASSESDRVSTGELFF.

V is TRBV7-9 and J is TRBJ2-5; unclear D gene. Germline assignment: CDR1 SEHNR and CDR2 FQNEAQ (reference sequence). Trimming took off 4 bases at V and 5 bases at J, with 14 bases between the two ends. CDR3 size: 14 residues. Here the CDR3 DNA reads TGTGCCAGCAGCTCCCTCAACGTCGAGGAGACCCAGTACTTC. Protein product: CASSSLNVEETQYF.

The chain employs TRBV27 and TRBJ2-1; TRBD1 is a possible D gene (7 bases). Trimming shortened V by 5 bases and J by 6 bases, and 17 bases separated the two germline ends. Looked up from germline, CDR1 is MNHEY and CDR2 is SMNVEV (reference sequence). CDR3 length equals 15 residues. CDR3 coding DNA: TGTGCCAGCAGTCGGCAGGGGGGAGCAACCAATGAGCAGTTCTTC. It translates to CASSRQGGATNEQFF.

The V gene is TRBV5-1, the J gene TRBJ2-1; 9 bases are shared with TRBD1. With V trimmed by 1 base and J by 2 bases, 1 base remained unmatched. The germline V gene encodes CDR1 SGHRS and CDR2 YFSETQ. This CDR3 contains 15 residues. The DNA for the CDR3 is TGCGCCAGCAGCTTGACAGGGGGCCCCTACAATGAGCAGTTCTTC. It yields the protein CASSLTGGPYNEQFF. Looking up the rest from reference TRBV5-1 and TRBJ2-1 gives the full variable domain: KAGVTQTPRYLIKTRGQQVTLSCSPISGHRSVSWYQQTPGQGLQFLFEYFSETQRNKGNFPGRFSGRQFSNSRSEMNVSTLELGDSALYLCASSLTGGPYNEQFFGPGTRLTVL.

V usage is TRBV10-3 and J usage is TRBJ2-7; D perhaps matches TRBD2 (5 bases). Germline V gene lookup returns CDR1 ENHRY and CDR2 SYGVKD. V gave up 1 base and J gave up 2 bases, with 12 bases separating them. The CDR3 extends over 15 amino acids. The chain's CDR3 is CAISEFAGGTYEQYF. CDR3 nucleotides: TGTGCCATCAGTGAGTTTGCGGGTGGAACCTACGAGCAGTACTTC.

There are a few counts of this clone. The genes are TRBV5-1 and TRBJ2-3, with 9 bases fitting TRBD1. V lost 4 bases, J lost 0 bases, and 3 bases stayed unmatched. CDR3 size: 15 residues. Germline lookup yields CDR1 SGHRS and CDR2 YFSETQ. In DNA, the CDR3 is TGCGCCAGCAGCCGGACAGGGGCTAGCACAGATACGCAGTATTTT. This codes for CASSRTGASTDTQYF.

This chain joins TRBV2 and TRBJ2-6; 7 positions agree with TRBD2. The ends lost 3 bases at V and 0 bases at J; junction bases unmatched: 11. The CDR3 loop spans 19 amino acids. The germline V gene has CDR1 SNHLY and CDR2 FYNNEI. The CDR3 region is CASSDRDYRNTSGANVLTF. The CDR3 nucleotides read TGTGCCAGCAGTGACCGGGACTACCGGAACACCTCTGGGGCCAACGTCCTGACTTTC.

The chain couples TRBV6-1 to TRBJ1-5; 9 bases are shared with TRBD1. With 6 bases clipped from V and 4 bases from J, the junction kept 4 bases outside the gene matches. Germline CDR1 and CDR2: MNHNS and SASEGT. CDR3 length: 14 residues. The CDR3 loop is CASRDRGANQPQHF. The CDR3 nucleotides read TGTGCCAGCAGGGACAGGGGTGCAAATCAGCCCCAGCATTTT.

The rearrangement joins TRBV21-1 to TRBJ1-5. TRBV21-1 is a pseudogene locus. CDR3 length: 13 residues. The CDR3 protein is CASSRVGRQPQHF. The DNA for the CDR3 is TGTGCCAGCAGCAGGGTGGGGAGACAGCCCCAGCATTTT.

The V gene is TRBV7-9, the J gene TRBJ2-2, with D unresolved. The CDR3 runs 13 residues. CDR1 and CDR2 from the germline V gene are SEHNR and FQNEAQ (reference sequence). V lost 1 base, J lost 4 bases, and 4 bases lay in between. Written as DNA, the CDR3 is TGTGCCAGCAGCTTAGTTAGCACCGGGGAGCTGTTTTTT. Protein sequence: CASSLVSTGELFF.

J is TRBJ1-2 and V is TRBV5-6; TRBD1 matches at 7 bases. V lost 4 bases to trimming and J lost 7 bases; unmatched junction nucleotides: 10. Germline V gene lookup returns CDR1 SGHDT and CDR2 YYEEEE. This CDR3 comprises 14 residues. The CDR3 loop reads CASSPRSQGGGYTF. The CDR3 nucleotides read TGTGCCAGCAGCCCGCGATCTCAGGGGGGTGGCTACACCTTC. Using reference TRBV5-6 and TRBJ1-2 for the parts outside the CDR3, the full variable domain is DAGVTQSPTHLIKTRGQQVTLRCSPKSGHDTVSWYQQALGQGPQFIFQYYEEEERQRGNFPDRFSGHQFPNYSSELNVNALLLGDSALYLCASSPRSQGGGYTFGSGTRLTVV.

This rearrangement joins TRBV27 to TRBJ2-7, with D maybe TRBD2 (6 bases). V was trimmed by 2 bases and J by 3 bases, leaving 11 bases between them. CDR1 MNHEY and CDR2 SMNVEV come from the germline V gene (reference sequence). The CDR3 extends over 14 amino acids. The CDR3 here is CASSLGGYHYEQYF. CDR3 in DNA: TGTGCCAGCAGTTTAGGAGGGTACCACTACGAGCAGTACTTC.

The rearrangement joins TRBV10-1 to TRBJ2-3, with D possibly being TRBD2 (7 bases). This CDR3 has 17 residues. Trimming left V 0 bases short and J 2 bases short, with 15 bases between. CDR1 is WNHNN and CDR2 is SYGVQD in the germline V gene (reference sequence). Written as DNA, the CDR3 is TGCGCCAGCAGTGAGTCTAGGGGGGGAGGCTTCACAGATACGCAGTATTTT. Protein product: CASSESRGGGFTDTQYF.

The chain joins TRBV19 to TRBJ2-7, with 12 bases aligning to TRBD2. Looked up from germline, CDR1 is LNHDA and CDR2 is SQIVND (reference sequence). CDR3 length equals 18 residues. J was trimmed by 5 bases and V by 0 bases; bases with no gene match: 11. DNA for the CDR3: TGTGCCAGTAGTATAGATCCCCCGACTAGCGGGAGACTGAACGAGCAGTACTTC. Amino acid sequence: CASSIDPPTSGRLNEQYF.

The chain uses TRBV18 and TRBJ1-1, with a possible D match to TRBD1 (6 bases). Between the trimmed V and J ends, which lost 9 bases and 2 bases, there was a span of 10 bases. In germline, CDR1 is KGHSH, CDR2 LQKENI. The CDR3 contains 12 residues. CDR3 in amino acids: CASQQGNTEAFF. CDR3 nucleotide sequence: TGTGCCAGTCAACAGGGTAACACTGAAGCTTTCTTT.

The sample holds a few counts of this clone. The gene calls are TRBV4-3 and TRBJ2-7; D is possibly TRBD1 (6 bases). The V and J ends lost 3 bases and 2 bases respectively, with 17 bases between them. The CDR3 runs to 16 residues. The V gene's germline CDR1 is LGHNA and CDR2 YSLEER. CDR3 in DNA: TGCGCCAGCAGCCAGGCAGCCGGGACAACAACCTACGAGCAGTACTTC. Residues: CASSQAAGTTTYEQYF.